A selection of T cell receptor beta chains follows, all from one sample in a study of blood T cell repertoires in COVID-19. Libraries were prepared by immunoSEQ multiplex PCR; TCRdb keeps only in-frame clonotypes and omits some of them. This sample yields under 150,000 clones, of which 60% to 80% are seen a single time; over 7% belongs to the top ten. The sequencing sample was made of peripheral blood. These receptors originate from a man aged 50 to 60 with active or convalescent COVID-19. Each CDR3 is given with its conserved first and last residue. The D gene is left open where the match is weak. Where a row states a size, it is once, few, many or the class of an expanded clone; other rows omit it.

CDR3 protein: CASSLGGGRGGDTQYF; CDR3 DNA: TGCGCCAGCAGCTTGGGTGGCGGGAGGGGCGGAGATACGCAGTATTTT; D gene: TRBD2; CDR3 length: 16; J gene: TRBJ2-3; clone size: .; V gene: TRBV5-1
CDR3 protein: CATRGVVSGNTIYF; CDR3 DNA: TGTGCCACCCGCGGGGTTGTCTCTGGAAACACCATATATTTT; D gene: .; CDR3 length: 14; J gene: TRBJ1-3; clone size: .; V gene: TRBV6-5
CDR3 protein: CASSLVHDVRGEKLFF; CDR3 DNA: TGTGCCAGCAGCTTGGTCCATGACGTCAGGGGGGAAAAACTGTTTTTT; D gene: TRBD1; CDR3 length: 16; J gene: TRBJ1-4; clone size: .; V gene: TRBV5-5
CDR3 protein: CATGEGLNTEAFF; CDR3 DNA: TGTGCCACCGGGGAGGGACTTAACACTGAAGCTTTCTTT; D gene: .; CDR3 length: 13; J gene: TRBJ1-1; clone size: .; V gene: TRBV19
CDR3 protein: CASNTGRQPQHF; CDR3 DNA: TGTGCCAGTAACACAGGGCGTCAGCCCCAGCATTTT; D gene: .; CDR3 length: 12; J gene: TRBJ1-5; clone size: .; V gene: TRBV19
CDR3 protein: CASRGAGVNEQFF; CDR3 DNA: TGTGCCAGCAGAGGAGCGGGAGTCAATGAGCAGTTCTTC; D gene: TRBD2; CDR3 length: 13; J gene: TRBJ2-1; clone size: .; V gene: TRBV7-2
CDR3 protein: CASSQGIGGYTF; CDR3 DNA: TGTGCCAGTAGTCAGGGAATAGGTGGCTACACCTTC; D gene: .; CDR3 length: 12; J gene: TRBJ1-2; clone size: .; V gene: TRBV19
CDR3 protein: CASSIMAGGPNTEAFF; CDR3 DNA: TGTGCCAGTAGTATAATGGCCGGGGGACCTAACACTGAAGCTTTCTTT; D gene: .; CDR3 length: 16; J gene: TRBJ1-1; clone size: .; V gene: TRBV19
CDR3 protein: CASSSTRTTRFF; CDR3 DNA: TGTGCCAGCAGTTCTACGCGCACCACTCGGTTCTTC; D gene: .; CDR3 length: 12; J gene: TRBJ2-1; clone size: .; V gene: TRBV27
CDR3 protein: CASSPIARYF; CDR3 DNA: TGCGCCAGCAGTCCTATAGCCCGGTACTTC; D gene: .; CDR3 length: 10; J gene: TRBJ2-4; clone size: .; V gene: TRBV23-1
CDR3 protein: CASSSSAYSSGNTIYF; CDR3 DNA: TGTGCCAGCAGTTCCTCAGCCTACTCCTCTGGAAACACCATATATTTT; D gene: .; CDR3 length: 16; J gene: TRBJ1-3; clone size: .; V gene: TRBV6-6
CDR3 protein: CASSLALGTNTEAFF; CDR3 DNA: TGTGCCAGCAGCTTAGCTTTGGGCACGAACACTGAAGCTTTCTTT; D gene: .; CDR3 length: 15; J gene: TRBJ1-1; clone size: once; V gene: TRBV11-2
CDR3 protein: CASGQGANNEQFF; CDR3 DNA: TGTGCCTCCGGACAGGGGGCCAACAATGAGCAGTTCTTC; D gene: TRBD1; CDR3 length: 13; J gene: TRBJ2-1; clone size: .; V gene: TRBV30
CDR3 protein: CASRTGGQNNEKLFF; CDR3 DNA: TGTGCCAGCAGAACCGGCGGACAGAATAATGAAAAACTGTTTTTT; D gene: .; CDR3 length: 15; J gene: TRBJ1-4; clone size: .; V gene: TRBV28
CDR3 protein: CASSLMGQGANEQFF; CDR3 DNA: TGTGCCAGCAGCTTAATGGGACAGGGGGCGAATGAGCAGTTCTTC; D gene: TRBD1; CDR3 length: 15; J gene: TRBJ2-1; clone size: .; V gene: TRBV7-3
CDR3 protein: CASDRSGTEAFF; CDR3 DNA: TGTGCCAGTGACAGGTCTGGAACTGAAGCTTTCTTT; D gene: .; CDR3 length: 12; J gene: TRBJ1-1; clone size: .; V gene: TRBV19
CDR3 protein: CASSTTSGSVLGKNIQYF; CDR3 DNA: TGTGCCAGTAGTACGACTAGCGGGAGTGTCTTAGGCAAAAACATTCAGTACTTC; D gene: TRBD2; CDR3 length: 18; J gene: TRBJ2-4; clone size: .; V gene: TRBV19
CDR3 protein: CASRGLGAGGSNYGYTF; CDR3 DNA: TGTGCCAGCAGGGGCCTTGGGGCCGGCGGTTCTAACTATGGCTACACCTTC; D gene: .; CDR3 length: 17; J gene: TRBJ1-2; clone size: few; V gene: TRBV28
CDR3 protein: CASSKSGQVSEQYF; CDR3 DNA: TGTGCCAGCAGCAAATCGGGACAGGTTTCCGAGCAGTACTTC; D gene: TRBD1; CDR3 length: 14; J gene: TRBJ2-7; clone size: .; V gene: TRBV6-5
CDR3 protein: CASSSRGLAGDMDNEQFF; CDR3 DNA: TGTGCCAGCAGCTCGAGAGGACTAGCGGGCGACATGGACAATGAGCAGTTCTTC; D gene: TRBD2; CDR3 length: 18; J gene: TRBJ2-1; clone size: .; V gene: TRBV7-9
CDR3 protein: CASSLYYGYTF; CDR3 DNA: TGTGCCAGCAGCCTGTACTATGGCTACACCTTC; D gene: .; CDR3 length: 11; J gene: TRBJ1-2; clone size: once; V gene: TRBV9
CDR3 protein: CASSGLAGYEQYF; CDR3 DNA: TGTGCCAGCAGCGGTTTGGCGGGCTACGAGCAGTACTTC; D gene: .; CDR3 length: 13; J gene: TRBJ2-7; clone size: many; V gene: TRBV2
CDR3 protein: CASSLEGAGAAYGYTF; CDR3 DNA: TGCGCCAGCAGCTTGGAAGGCGCAGGGGCGGCCTATGGCTACACCTTC; D gene: .; CDR3 length: 16; J gene: TRBJ1-2; clone size: .; V gene: TRBV5-1
CDR3 protein: CASSSQGGLAVNEQFF; CDR3 DNA: TGTGCCAGCAGCTCCCAGGGGGGACTAGCGGTTAATGAGCAGTTCTTC; D gene: TRBD2; CDR3 length: 16; J gene: TRBJ2-1; clone size: few; V gene: TRBV7-3
CDR3 protein: CAISESTGAYGYTF; CDR3 DNA: TGTGCCATCAGTGAGTCCACAGGGGCGTATGGCTACACCTTC; D gene: TRBD1; CDR3 length: 14; J gene: TRBJ1-2; clone size: .; V gene: TRBV10-3
CDR3 protein: CASSFPGGAGDTQYF; CDR3 DNA: TGTGCCAGCAGTTTCCCAGGGGGCGCGGGAGATACGCAGTATTTT; D gene: TRBD1; CDR3 length: 15; J gene: TRBJ2-3; clone size: once; V gene: TRBV28
CDR3 protein: CASSLVTNSRGDEQYF; CDR3 DNA: TGTGCCAGCAGCTTAGTTACTAACTCCCGCGGCGACGAGCAGTACTTC; D gene: .; CDR3 length: 16; J gene: TRBJ2-7; clone size: .; V gene: TRBV11-2
CDR3 protein: CASTWGTGGLQYQPQHF; CDR3 DNA: TGTGCCAGCACGTGGGGGACAGGGGGCCTCCAATATCAGCCCCAGCATTTT; D gene: TRBD1; CDR3 length: 17; J gene: TRBJ1-5; clone size: few; V gene: TRBV28
CDR3 protein: CASSEAAGVEQFF; CDR3 DNA: TGTGCCAGCAGTGAAGCAGCGGGAGTGGAGCAGTTCTTC; D gene: TRBD2; CDR3 length: 13; J gene: TRBJ2-1; clone size: .; V gene: TRBV25-1
CDR3 protein: CASRSIAVLNTEAFF; CDR3 DNA: TGTGCCAGCAGGTCGATAGCGGTATTGAACACTGAAGCTTTCTTT; D gene: .; CDR3 length: 15; J gene: TRBJ1-1; clone size: .; V gene: TRBV5-4
CDR3 protein: CASSFRTLAGGEQFF; CDR3 DNA: TGTGCCAGCAGTTTTCGCACACTAGCGGGGGGTGAGCAGTTCTTC; D gene: TRBD2; CDR3 length: 15; J gene: TRBJ2-1; clone size: .; V gene: TRBV27
CDR3 protein: CASSPGQGNTEAFF; CDR3 DNA: TGTGCCAGCAGCCCAGGACAGGGGAACACTGAAGCTTTCTTT; D gene: TRBD1; CDR3 length: 14; J gene: TRBJ1-1; clone size: few; V gene: TRBV11-2
CDR3 protein: CASSLSLAGGEQFF; CDR3 DNA: TGTGCCAGCAGCTTATCACTAGCGGGAGGGGAGCAGTTCTTC; D gene: TRBD2; CDR3 length: 14; J gene: TRBJ2-1; clone size: .; V gene: TRBV7-9
CDR3 protein: CASSPGQVSYEQYF; CDR3 DNA: TGTGCCAGTAGTCCTGGACAGGTCTCCTACGAGCAGTACTTC; D gene: TRBD1; CDR3 length: 14; J gene: TRBJ2-7; clone size: .; V gene: TRBV19
CDR3 protein: CASTPGGSEKLFF; CDR3 DNA: TGTGCCAGTACCCCGGGGGGAAGTGAAAAACTGTTTTTT; D gene: .; CDR3 length: 13; J gene: TRBJ1-4; clone size: .; V gene: TRBV4-2
CDR3 protein: CASSLAWRGSGNTIYF; CDR3 DNA: TGTGCCAGCAGCTTGGCTTGGAGGGGCTCTGGAAACACCATATATTTT; D gene: .; CDR3 length: 16; J gene: TRBJ1-3; clone size: .; V gene: TRBV5-6
CDR3 protein: CASSFRGRVTEAFF; CDR3 DNA: TGTGCCAGCAGCTTCAGGGGGCGGGTCACTGAAGCTTTCTTT; D gene: TRBD1; CDR3 length: 14; J gene: TRBJ1-1; clone size: .; V gene: TRBV5-4
CDR3 protein: CASSLGGGPQYEQFF; CDR3 DNA: TGTGCCAGCAGCTTGGGGGGAGGACCACAATATGAGCAGTTCTTC; D gene: .; CDR3 length: 15; J gene: TRBJ2-1; clone size: few; V gene: TRBV7-6
CDR3 protein: CASSLAGNSNQPQHF; CDR3 DNA: TGTGCCAGCAGCTTAGCGGGGAATAGCAATCAGCCCCAGCATTTT; D gene: .; CDR3 length: 15; J gene: TRBJ1-5; clone size: .; V gene: TRBV13
CDR3 protein: CASSSYNTDTQYF; CDR3 DNA: TGTGCCAGCAGTTCCTATAACACAGATACGCAGTATTTT; D gene: .; CDR3 length: 13; J gene: TRBJ2-3; clone size: .; V gene: TRBV27
CDR3 protein: CASSPSGSWANNEQFF; CDR3 DNA: TGTGCCAGCAGCCCGAGCGGGAGTTGGGCAAACAATGAGCAGTTCTTC; D gene: TRBD2; CDR3 length: 16; J gene: TRBJ2-1; clone size: .; V gene: TRBV7-3
CDR3 protein: CASSEASGVQETQYF; CDR3 DNA: TGTGCCAGCAGTGAAGCGTCCGGGGTCCAAGAGACCCAGTACTTC; D gene: .; CDR3 length: 15; J gene: TRBJ2-5; clone size: .; V gene: TRBV6-1
CDR3 protein: CASQGQGNTEAFF; CDR3 DNA: TGTGCCAGCCAGGGGCAGGGAAACACTGAAGCTTTCTTT; D gene: .; CDR3 length: 13; J gene: TRBJ1-1; clone size: .; V gene: TRBV7-3
CDR3 protein: CASSYVNVGDEQFF; CDR3 DNA: TGTGCCAGCAGTTACGTGAACGTCGGGGATGAGCAGTTCTTC; D gene: .; CDR3 length: 14; J gene: TRBJ2-1; clone size: .; V gene: TRBV6-5
CDR3 protein: CASSQESSGRKDEQFF; CDR3 DNA: TGTGCCAGCAGCCAAGAGTCTAGCGGGAGGAAAGATGAGCAGTTCTTC; D gene: TRBD2; CDR3 length: 16; J gene: TRBJ2-1; clone size: .; V gene: TRBV3-1/TRBV3-2
CDR3 protein: CASSTLGRAYNSPLHF; CDR3 DNA: TGTGCCAGTAGCACCCTCGGCAGGGCCTATAATTCACCCCTCCACTTT; D gene: .; CDR3 length: 16; J gene: TRBJ1-6; clone size: once; V gene: TRBV19
CDR3 protein: CASSQDLTNQPQHF; CDR3 DNA: TGTGCCAGCAGCCAAGACCTTACTAATCAGCCCCAGCATTTT; D gene: .; CDR3 length: 14; J gene: TRBJ1-5; clone size: .; V gene: TRBV3-1/TRBV3-2
CDR3 protein: CASTPSGSYRYEQYF; CDR3 DNA: TGTGCCAGCACCCCTAGCGGGAGCTACCGGTACGAGCAGTACTTC; D gene: TRBD2; CDR3 length: 15; J gene: TRBJ2-7; clone size: .; V gene: TRBV11-2
CDR3 protein: CATSGQNPNTEAFF; CDR3 DNA: TGTGCCACCAGTGGACAGAACCCGAACACTGAAGCTTTCTTT; D gene: .; CDR3 length: 14; J gene: TRBJ1-1; clone size: .; V gene: TRBV15
CDR3 protein: CASSLTASGYGYTF; CDR3 DNA: TGTGCCAGCAGTCTAACCGCCTCGGGCTATGGCTACACCTTC; D gene: .; CDR3 length: 14; J gene: TRBJ1-2; clone size: .; V gene: TRBV27
CDR3 protein: CASRHGQYEQYF; CDR3 DNA: TGTGCCAGCAGACACGGACAGTACGAGCAGTACTTC; D gene: .; CDR3 length: 12; J gene: TRBJ2-7; clone size: .; V gene: TRBV27
CDR3 protein: CASSLATGGVYNEQFF; CDR3 DNA: TGTGCCAGCAGCTTGGCCACAGGGGGCGTTTACAATGAGCAGTTCTTC; D gene: TRBD1; CDR3 length: 16; J gene: TRBJ2-1; clone size: .; V gene: TRBV5-5
CDR3 protein: CAINRDGNQPQHF; CDR3 DNA: TGTGCCATTAACAGGGATGGCAATCAGCCCCAGCATTTT; D gene: .; CDR3 length: 13; J gene: TRBJ1-5; clone size: .; V gene: TRBV2
CDR3 protein: CASSLDRSETQYF; CDR3 DNA: TGTGCCAGCAGCTTAGATCGCAGTGAGACCCAGTACTTC; D gene: .; CDR3 length: 13; J gene: TRBJ2-5; clone size: few; V gene: TRBV11-2
CDR3 protein: CASSAWTSARGQFF; CDR3 DNA: TGTGCCAGCAGTGCCTGGACTAGCGCCAGGGGGCAGTTCTTC; D gene: TRBD2; CDR3 length: 14; J gene: TRBJ2-1; clone size: .; V gene: TRBV28
CDR3 protein: CASSHALPGQSTDTQYF; CDR3 DNA: TGTGCCAGCAGCCATGCCCTCCCGGGACAAAGCACAGATACGCAGTATTTT; D gene: .; CDR3 length: 17; J gene: TRBJ2-3; clone size: .; V gene: TRBV14
CDR3 protein: CASSLEGDNYDEQYF; CDR3 DNA: TGCGCCAGCAGCTTGGAAGGGGACAACTATGACGAGCAGTACTTC; D gene: .; CDR3 length: 15; J gene: TRBJ2-7; clone size: few; V gene: TRBV5-1
CDR3 protein: CASSGDRDRVTYEQYF; CDR3 DNA: TGTGCCAGCAGTGGGGACCGGGACAGGGTAACCTACGAGCAGTACTTC; D gene: TRBD1; CDR3 length: 16; J gene: TRBJ2-7; clone size: many; V gene: TRBV27
CDR3 protein: CASSHSGSTDTQYF; CDR3 DNA: TGCGCCAGCAGCCATAGCGGAAGCACAGATACGCAGTATTTT; D gene: .; CDR3 length: 14; J gene: TRBJ2-3; clone size: .; V gene: TRBV4-1
CDR3 protein: CATKRESRETQYF; CDR3 DNA: TGTGCCACCAAGCGGGAGAGTCGGGAGACCCAGTACTTC; D gene: TRBD2; CDR3 length: 13; J gene: TRBJ2-5; clone size: .; V gene: TRBV6-5